These T cell receptor beta chains were read from a single sample in a study of cytomegalovirus exposure and HLA in healthy donors. Measured with immunoSEQ multiplex PCR; TCRdb has only the in-frame clones, and not every one. This sample has 150,000 to 250,000 clones, with 65% to 90% found just once. Sequences were obtained from PBMCs. The source of these receptors is a woman aged 50 to 60 in good health and CMV-seronegative. Both conserved end residues are part of each CDR3. The D gene is left open where the match is weak. Part of the rows lack a size; the others show once, few, many or a class for expanded clones.

>TRBV10-1|TRBD2|NA|18|TRBJ2-3
TGCGCCAGCAGTGACCGGACTAGCGGGAGGACTAGCACAGATACGCAGTATTTT
CASSDRTSGRTSTDTQYF
>TRBV7-2|NA|NA|14|TRBJ1-1
TGTGCCAGCAGCTTACAGGGGCTGAACACTGAAGCTTTCTTT
CASSLQGLNTEAFF
>TRBV9|NA|NA|17|TRBJ2-2
TGTGCCAGCAGCCCACACACAGGCTTCAGGATCACCGGGGAGCTGTTTTTT
CASSPHTGFRITGELFF
>TRBV4-1|NA|NA|17|TRBJ2-2
TGCGCCAGCAGCCAAGATCGGGGAGAGCTAAACACCGGGGAGCTGTTTTTT
CASSQDRGELNTGELFF
>TRBV5-1|NA|NA|15|TRBJ2-1
TGCGCCAGCAGCTCGGGACTCCCCGGTGGGGATGAGCAGTTCTTC
CASSSGLPGGDEQFF
>TRBV27|TRBD1|once|17|TRBJ1-1
TGTGCCAGCAGTCTCGGGACAGGGAATAGCATGAACACTGAAGCTTTCTTT
CASSLGTGNSMNTEAFF
>TRBV29-1|NA|NA|15|TRBJ2-7
TGCAGCGTTGTCAGGGTTTCGGGGGACTCCTACGAGCAGTACTTC
CSVVRVSGDSYEQYF
>TRBV28|NA|NA|15|TRBJ1-5
TGTGCCAGCAATTTCGGCAGGGGTTTCGATCAGCCCCAGCATTTT
CASNFGRGFDQPQHF
>TRBV30|NA|NA|17|TRBJ1-4
TGTGCCTGGAGTGTATGGGGGGACTGGGGAGCTCGTGAAAAACTGTTTTTT
CAWSVWGDWGAREKLFF
>TRBV6-5|TRBD1|NA|14|TRBJ2-7
TGTGCCAGCAGAAAGGACAGGAGCTCCTACGAGCAGTACTTC
CASRKDRSSYEQYF
>TRBV20-1|NA|NA|10|TRBJ2-1
TGCAGTGCTTACGCCCGGGAGCAGTTCTTC
CSAYAREQFF